This T cell receptor (beta chain) derives from a study of blood T cell repertoires in COVID-19. TCRdb keeps only in-frame clones here, not all; method: immunoSEQ multiplex PCR. The sample yields approximately 180,000 clones, roughly nine tenths seen once. The length of the CDR3 is 14 residues. The V and J ends lost 4 bases and 5 bases, in that order; junction bases with no gene match: 6. Germline CDR1 and CDR2: MNHNY and SVGAGI (reference sequence). The chain joins TRBV6-6 to TRBJ2-5; 8 bases are a match to TRBD1. The sequencing sample was made of peripheral blood. This clonotype originated in a man aged 55 to 70 with active or convalescent COVID-19. The CDR3: CASSFTGGSETQYF. In DNA, the CDR3 is TGTGCCAGCAGTTTCACAGGGGGTTCCGAGACCCAGTACTTC.